A selection of T cell receptor beta chains follows, all from one sample in a study of shared clonotypes between healthy human individuals. The protocol was immunoSEQ multiplex PCR, while the TCRdb copy is restricted to in-frame clones and leaves out a portion. The sample yields around 720,000 clones, about 80% seen once. Source material: memory CD4+ T cells sorted from blood. All receptors derive from a young woman in good health. Both conserved end residues are part of each CDR3. Rows may omit the clone size; those that give it use once, few, many or a size class.

J gene	clone size	V gene	CDR3 protein
TRBJ2-7	NA	TRBV6-5	CASSYSYGQGAYEQYF
TRBJ2-6	NA	TRBV28	CASRDTLHVLTF
TRBJ1-2	NA	TRBV14	CASSRDQPYGYTF
TRBJ1-1	NA	TRBV19	CASSEYRDTEAFF
TRBJ2-7	NA	TRBV5-1	CASSLAMRLAGEYEQYF
TRBJ1-2	NA	TRBV18	CASSPSPLGANYGYTF
TRBJ1-4	NA	TRBV28	CASSSPGGIGEKLFF
TRBJ2-3	few	TRBV5-1	CASSLGLAATDTQYF
TRBJ1-5	NA	TRBV16	CASSLGQANSNQPQHF
TRBJ2-7	NA	TRBV15	CATSQGGRRRYEQYF
TRBJ2-3	NA	TRBV28	CAISRDRSDTQYF
TRBJ2-1	NA	TRBV11-2	CASSSTSGTNYNEQFF
TRBJ2-3	NA	TRBV4-1	CASSRLAGGSFPTQYF
TRBJ2-7	NA	TRBV19	CASRRDRMDYEQYF
TRBJ1-5	NA	TRBV7-2	CASSLQQGSNQPQHF
TRBJ1-1	NA	TRBV18	CASSQAAGGLGHTEAFF
TRBJ1-1	many	TRBV7-7	CASSPLGHTNTEAFF
TRBJ2-2	NA	TRBV6-1	CASIRPLGTTGELFF
TRBJ2-1	NA	TRBV7-7	CASSRSGRADNEQFF
TRBJ1-1	NA	TRBV29-1	CSVVGPRQGGTEAFF
TRBJ2-1	NA	TRBV28	CASSRRQGIASGKSNEQFF
TRBJ2-2	once	TRBV27	CATKKPGLASTGELFF
TRBJ2-7	NA	TRBV7-6	CASSRGPLIYEQYF
TRBJ2-1	NA	TRBV28	CASANVGRVSYYNEQFF
TRBJ1-5	NA	TRBV4-1	CASSQHRTGQGTQPQHF
TRBJ2-1	NA	TRBV5-1	CASSLASSSYNEQFF
TRBJ1-2	NA	TRBV28	CASIQGRLGYTF
TRBJ2-7	NA	TRBV19	CASSRDHLNEQYF
TRBJ2-2	NA	TRBV7-9	CASSYLDRAGGELFF